A selection of T cell receptor beta chains follows, all from one sample in a study of T cell responses to AZD1222 COVID-19 vaccine. TCRdb's table, derived via immunoSEQ multiplex PCR, lists solely in-frame clones and lacks some. The sample yields under 150,000 clones, more than 90% seen once. The sample consisted of peripheral blood, taken 28 days after the second AZD1222 dose. These receptors originate from an adult who received the AZD1222 COVID-19 vaccine. The CDR3 runs from the conserved cysteine through the conserved F or W. The D gene is left open where the match is weak. A clone size is listed for some rows: how often the clone was seen (once, few, many), or a class if it is expanded.

d_call | j_call | v_call | clone_size | cdr3_aa | cdr3_nt
- | TRBJ1-2 | TRBV30 | - | CAWRSGADLYGYTF | TGTGCCTGGAGATCAGGGGCAGACCTCTATGGCTACACCTTC
- | TRBJ1-4 | TRBV5-1 | - | CASTDAPNEKLFF | TGCGCCAGCACCGACGCCCCTAATGAAAAACTGTTTTTT
TRBD2 | TRBJ2-1 | TRBV6-2/TRBV6-3 | - | CASSYSLSLAGDNEQFF | TGTGCCAGCAGTTACTCACTCTCCCTAGCGGGAGACAATGAGCAGTTCTTC
TRBD2 | TRBJ2-1 | TRBV7-6 | - | CASSLLAGANNEQFF | TGTGCCAGCAGCTTACTAGCGGGGGCGAACAATGAGCAGTTCTTC
- | TRBJ1-4 | TRBV29-1 | - | CSGQVATNEKLFF | TGCAGCGGTCAAGTTGCAACTAATGAAAAACTGTTTTTT
- | TRBJ2-2 | TRBV3-1/TRBV3-2 | - | CASSYSPSNTGELFF | TGTGCCAGCAGCTACTCCCCCTCGAACACCGGGGAGCTGTTTTTT
TRBD2 | TRBJ2-1 | TRBV13 | - | CASSLGGRGYNEQFF | TGTGCCAGCAGCTTAGGCGGGAGGGGCTACAATGAGCAGTTCTTC
- | TRBJ2-5 | TRBV6-5 | once | CASREAGQVETQYF | TGTGCCAGCAGGGAGGCAGGGCAGGTGGAGACCCAGTACTTC
- | TRBJ2-3 | TRBV6-1 | - | CASSETGDTQYF | TGTGCCAGCAGTGAAACGGGGGATACGCAGTATTTT
- | TRBJ1-6 | TRBV9 | once | CASSVGGTSGSSYNSPLHF | TGTGCCAGCAGCGTAGGGGGTACCTCAGGGAGCTCCTATAATTCACCCCTCCACTTT
TRBD1 | TRBJ1-2 | TRBV20-1 | - | CSANRGEGYTF | TGCAGTGCTAACAGGGGAGAGGGCTACACCTTC
- | TRBJ1-4 | TRBV9 | - | CASSGRDLANEKLFF | TGTGCCAGCAGCGGTAGGGATTTGGCTAATGAAAAACTGTTTTTT
- | TRBJ1-3 | TRBV18 | - | CASSPRGESSGNTIYF | TGTGCCAGCTCACCCCGGGGGGAAAGCTCTGGAAACACCATATATTTT
TRBD1 | TRBJ1-1 | TRBV5-1 | few | CASNRGSIMNTEAFF | TGCGCCAGCAACAGGGGGAGTATCATGAACACTGAAGCTTTCTTT
TRBD1 | TRBJ1-5 | TRBV10-2 | - | CASSPRGPQPQHF | TGCGCCAGCAGTCCCAGGGGGCCTCAGCCCCAGCATTTT
TRBD1 | TRBJ1-4 | TRBV18 | - | CASSPPGTGGEKLFF | TGTGCCAGCTCACCACCGGGGACAGGGGGAGAAAAACTGTTTTTT
- | TRBJ2-5 | TRBV29-1 | - | CSVTQGGTQETQYF | TGCAGCGTCACCCAGGGCGGGACCCAAGAGACCCAGTACTTC
- | TRBJ1-1 | TRBV9 | - | CASSVSPLNTEAFF | TGTGCCAGCAGCGTATCCCCACTGAACACTGAAGCTTTCTTT
- | TRBJ1-3 | TRBV3-1/TRBV3-2 | - | CASSQWASGNTIYF | TGTGCCAGCAGCCAGTGGGCTTCTGGAAACACCATATATTTT
- | TRBJ2-1 | TRBV7-9 | - | CASSLRMAPYNEQFF | TGTGCCAGCAGCTTACGGATGGCGCCCTACAATGAGCAGTTCTTC
- | TRBJ2-1 | TRBV18 | - | CASSPPSTISYNEQFF | TGTGCCAGCTCACCACCCAGCACCATATCCTACAATGAGCAGTTCTTC
- | TRBJ1-6 | TRBV5-1 | - | CASSLLGGLSSYNSPLHF | TGCGCCAGCAGCCTCCTAGGGGGACTGAGCTCCTATAATTCACCCCTCCACTTT
- | TRBJ2-5 | TRBV5-6 | - | CASYQTGAGETQYF | TGTGCCAGCTACCAAACGGGGGCCGGGGAGACCCAGTACTTC
- | TRBJ2-2 | TRBV11-1 | - | CASSFGRGSGELFF | TGTGCCAGCAGCTTTGGTCGAGGATCCGGGGAGCTGTTTTTT
- | TRBJ1-2 | TRBV9 | - | CASSPIGGLGYTF | TGTGCCAGCAGCCCAATTGGGGGCCTGGGCTACACCTTC
TRBD2 | TRBJ2-1 | TRBV5-4 | - | CASSLPGLGSYNEQFF | TGTGCCAGCAGCCTCCCGGGACTAGGATCCTACAATGAGCAGTTCTTC
TRBD1 | TRBJ1-3 | TRBV20-1 | few | CSASRDSGNTIYF | TGCAGTGCTAGTCGGGACAGTGGAAACACCATATATTTT
- | TRBJ1-5 | TRBV2 | - | CASRPGPTTGQPQHF | TGTGCCAGCAGGCCCGGTCCCACCACCGGTCAGCCCCAGCATTTT
- | TRBJ1-5 | TRBV24-1 | once | CATSESQTGPGNQPQHF | TGTGCCACCAGTGAATCCCAGACCGGCCCGGGCAATCAGCCCCAGCATTTT
- | TRBJ2-1 | TRBV5-1 | - | CASSFESRGSYNEQFF | TGCGCCAGCAGCTTTGAGTCGCGGGGCTCCTACAATGAGCAGTTCTTC
TRBD2 | TRBJ2-5 | TRBV7-9 | once | CASSLLAGDPETQYF | TGTGCCAGCAGCTTACTAGCGGGGGATCCGGAGACCCAGTACTTC
- | TRBJ1-1 | TRBV2 | - | CASIRLSEAFF | TGTGCCAGCATCAGGCTGAGTGAAGCTTTCTTT
TRBD1 | TRBJ2-5 | TRBV5-1 | - | CASSPNRGETQYF | TGCGCCAGCAGCCCAAACAGGGGGGAGACCCAGTACTTC
- | TRBJ1-1 | TRBV7-3 | once | CASSFDSLNTEAFF | TGTGCCAGCAGCTTTGACAGCCTGAACACTGAAGCTTTCTTT
TRBD1 | TRBJ1-5 | TRBV5-6 | - | CASSYTGGVGYSNQPQHF | TGTGCCAGCAGCTATACAGGGGGGGTCGGTTATAGCAATCAGCCCCAGCATTTT
- | TRBJ2-1 | TRBV29-1 | - | CSVEPWAGNSEQFF | TGCAGCGTTGAACCCTGGGCCGGGAACTCTGAGCAGTTCTTC
TRBD1 | TRBJ1-2 | TRBV19 | few | CASSIFYRGQDGYTF | TGTGCCAGTAGTATTTTCTACAGGGGACAAGATGGCTACACCTTC
- | TRBJ1-1 | TRBV3-1/TRBV3-2 | - | CASSQGNTEAFF | TGTGCCAGCAGCCAAGGTAACACTGAAGCTTTCTTT
TRBD1 | TRBJ2-7 | TRBV2 | - | CASRGTGVVYEQYF | TGTGCCAGCAGAGGGACAGGGGTTGTGTACGAGCAGTACTTC
- | TRBJ1-2 | TRBV18 | - | CASSGGGTQGYGYTF | TGTGCCAGCTCAGGAGGGGGTACACAGGGATATGGCTACACCTTC
TRBD2 | TRBJ2-1 | TRBV18 | - | CASSPPGLAGGGARNEQFF | TGTGCCAGCTCACCACCGGGACTAGCGGGAGGCGGGGCTCGGAATGAGCAGTTCTTC